One T cell receptor beta chain is described in this entry. Data came from immunoSEQ multiplex PCR; TCRdb stores just in-frame clones and leaves some out. The table has about 180,000 clones, about 82% seen once; the top ten hold over 7.5%. The data were obtained in a study of blood T cell repertoires in COVID-19. This CDR3 contains 17 residues. V was pared by 4 bases and J by 0 bases, with 16 bases between. Germline V gene data show CDR1 as MGHRA and CDR2 as YSYEKL. What was sequenced was PBMCs or T cells enriched from blood (not recorded which). The origin of this receptor is a woman aged 25 to 45 who had recovered from COVID-19. This sequence joins TRBV4-1 and TRBJ2-1; D is perhaps TRBD2 (6 bases). The CDR3 DNA follows: TGCGCCAGCAGCCTACTTTTTGCGGGGAACTCCTACAATGAGCAGTTCTTC. Translation gives CASSLLFAGNSYNEQFF.